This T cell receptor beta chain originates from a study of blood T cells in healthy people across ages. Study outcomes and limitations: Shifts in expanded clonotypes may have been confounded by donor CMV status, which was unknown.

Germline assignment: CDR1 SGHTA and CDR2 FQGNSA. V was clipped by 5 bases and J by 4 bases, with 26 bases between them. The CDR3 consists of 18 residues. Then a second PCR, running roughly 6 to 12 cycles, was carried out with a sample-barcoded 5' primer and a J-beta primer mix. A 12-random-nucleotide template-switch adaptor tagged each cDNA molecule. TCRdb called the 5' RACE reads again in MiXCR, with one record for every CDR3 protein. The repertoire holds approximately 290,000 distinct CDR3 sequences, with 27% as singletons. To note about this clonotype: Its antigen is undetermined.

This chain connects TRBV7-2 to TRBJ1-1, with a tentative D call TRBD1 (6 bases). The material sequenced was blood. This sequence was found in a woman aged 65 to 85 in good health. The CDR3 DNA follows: TGTGCCAGCAGCCCCCCACCAAAAAAACAGGGATGGGGCACTGAAGCTTTCTTT. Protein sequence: CASSPPPKKQGWGTEAFF. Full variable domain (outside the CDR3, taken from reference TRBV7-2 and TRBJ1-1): GAGVSQSPSNKVTEKGKDVELRCDPISGHTALYWYRQSLGQGLEFLIYFQGNSAPDKSGLPSDRFSAERTGGSVSTLTIQRTQQEDSAVYLCASSPPPKKQGWGTEAFFGQGTRLTVV.